This T cell receptor (beta chain) was found in a study of blood T cell repertoires in COVID-19 (dated by TCRdb to the early 2020s). In the study overall: Samples from collaborators originated in the United States, Italy and Spain and spanned both the acute and convalescent phases of COVID-19. The prospective study material was composed of cDNA or gDNA derived from T cells, B-cell-depleted T cells, or PBMCs. Where available, HLA class I and class II types were taken from metadata supplied by the sample provider and were not determined by assay-based typing. The repertoires were made available in a free public database intended to serve as a resource for research on the immune response to SARS-CoV-2. The samples were drawn from the first 160 participants of the ongoing ImmuneRACE study and from 950 to 1,500 subjects provided by 6 global collaborators. Subjects who had been exposed to COVID-19, were actively infected with it, or had recovered from it provided the deeply sampled blood TCRbeta repertoires that made up the dataset. Sample metadata almost always included a de-identified subject ID, COVID-19 status, age in years and sex. Overall study results and their limits: The amount of clinical and demographic metadata varied by source and participant and was provided uncurated.

The CDR3, cysteine through phenylalanine, is 23 amino acids long. The entry retains the CDR3 DNA only, 69 bases that are in frame from base 1. The germline V end is reduced by 3 bases and the J end by 5 bases; junction bases left unmatched: 27. Based on the germline V gene (reference sequence), the CDR1 and CDR2 sequences are MNHEY and SMNVEV. This clone has just one count. Its specific antigen is unknown. No clone much larger than this one lies a single base away; base qualities are absent. One collaborating source in Seattle enrolled patients while the patients were actively infected and followed the patients over time throughout the course of disease. Collaborating institutions collected whole blood in K2EDTA tubes following their own protocols. For TCRbeta analysis, collaborator samples were shipped as frozen whole blood, as isolated PBMCs, or as DNA extracted from either sample type. TCRbeta CDR3 regions were amplified from genomic DNA by means of the immunoSEQ Assay, a bias-controlled multiplex PCR. Processing in the source paper ran as follows. Nucleated cell counts per sample were estimated from amplification of reference gene primers within the assay. To quantify the absolute abundance of each unique TCRbeta CDR3 rearrangement, sequence reads were collapsed and filtered. For each sample, productive Simpson clonality was calculated as the square root of Simpson's diversity index over productive rearrangements. The immuneACCESS repertoire file appears here via TCRdb, limited to in-frame rearrangements. These files lack a portion of the clones; in checked studies, under half of the deficit traces to unresolved V genes, and the cause of the others is not known. From that table come the V and J calls and clone size; the DNA was used to work out D and trimming. The sample data list 250,000 to 300,000 clones, and 85% to 90% of these were observed just once. Approximately 6.5% of the sample is taken by the ten largest.

Sequencing was performed on peripheral blood. The rearrangement joined TRBV27 to TRBJ2-2, with TRBD2 identical over 10 junction bases. This receptor was identified in a woman between 45 and 60 years old with COVID-19, enrolled during active disease. The CDR3: CASSFRRGVSGASGSERTGELFF. The DNA sequence follows: TGTGCCAGCAGTTTTAGGCGTGGCGTGTCGGGGGCTAGCGGGAGTGAAAGGACCGGGGAGCTGTTTTTT.